The 8 T cell receptor beta chains below come from one sample, sequenced in a study of read filtering for tumor transcriptome and immune sequencing. From 400 to 450 ng of RNA, a library with molecular barcoded alpha/delta and beta/gamma adaptors was made. TCRdb used MiXCR to reprocess the reads, holding one entry per CDR3 protein. The sample records about 130,000 distinct CDR3 sequences, 13% being singletons. The sequenced sample consisted of a population of CD138-negative cells sorted from bone marrow. The receptors come from a donor at least 40 years old with multiple myeloma.

This clonotype was picked up many times. The V gene is TRBV30, the J gene TRBJ1-5; tentative D call: TRBD1 (5 bases). The CDR3 is 17 amino acids. Germline CDR1 and CDR2: GTSNPN and SVGIG (reference sequence). V dropped 0 bases and J dropped 0 bases, with 15 bases sitting between them. The CDR3 nucleotides are TGTGCCTGGAGTGTACCGTTCAGGGACTTTAGCAATCAGCCCCAGCATTTT. Translating it yields CAWSVPFRDFSNQPQHF.

The sample holds one count of this clonotype. Since a much larger clone is just one base distant, this may be a read error. In DNA form, the CDR3 reads TGCAGTGCTAGTGCATGGCAGGGGCGTTCTAAAGCTTTCTTT. Protein product: CSASAWQGRSKAFF. This chain connects TRBV20-1 to TRBJ1-1, with D tentatively TRBD1 (6 bases). V was shortened by 3 bases and J by 9 bases, with 20 bases between the two germline ends. The CDR3 spans 14 residues. Germline loops: CDR1 DFQATT, CDR2 SNEGSKA (reference sequence).

A word on this clonotype: A much larger clone differs by one base, so this may be a read error. The rearrangement links TRBV29-1 to TRBJ1-1, with D uncertain. The germline V gene encodes CDR1 SQVTM and CDR2 ANQGSEA. This CDR3 spans 8 amino acids. Trimming shortened V by 7 bases and J by 11 bases, and 8 bases separated the two germline ends. CDR3 loop: CSAGIAFF. The CDR3 DNA reads TGCAGCGCCGGGATTGCTTTCTTT.

The chain uses TRBV6-6 and TRBJ1-1, with D hard to call. Trimming pared 6 bases from V and 6 bases from J, leaving 14 bases between. This CDR3 has 13 amino acids. The germline V gene encodes CDR1 MNHNY and CDR2 SVGAGI (reference sequence). This chain's CDR3 is CASRVGGYSEAFF. The CDR3 DNA is TGTGCCAGCAGAGTCGGAGGGTACTCTGAAGCTTTCTTT.

This clonotype was recorded a few times. The chain is built from TRBV10-2 and TRBJ2-7; 10 bases are shared with TRBD2. After removal of 6 bases from V and 9 bases from J, the junction contained 14 bases not matched to a gene. The CDR3 consists of 15 residues. Germline V gene sequence: CDR1 WSHSY, CDR2 SAAADI. The CDR3 region has the DNA TGCGCCAGCAGAAACAGGGGACTAGCGCCCGGAAGGCAGTACTTC. Protein product: CASRNRGLAPGRQYF.

This clonotype was seen at least ten times. An end of the junction differs from the germline gene, which may be a read error. The rearrangement joins TRBV4-1 to TRBJ2-4; D gene unclear. Germline V CDR1 and CDR2: MGHRA, YSYEKL. The CDR3 has 13 residues. In nucleotides, the CDR3 is TGCGCCAACAGCCAAGTATTTAGCAACATTCAGTACTTC. This translates into CANSQVFSNIQYF.

This clonotype has just a few counts. The rearrangement joins TRBV27 to TRBJ2-3; D not certain. Trimming stripped 0 bases from V and 8 bases from J, with 9 bases between. The CDR3 sequence is 13 residues long. The germline gives CDR1 MNHEY, CDR2 SMNVEV (reference sequence). The CDR3 sequence is CASSLSGLGTQYF. Here the CDR3 DNA reads TGTGCCAGCAGTTTATCGGGTTTAGGTACGCAGTATTTT.

This clonotype was detected ten times or more. The J gene is TRBJ2-7, the V gene TRBV4-1; 7 nucleotides align to TRBD2. Trimming removed 0 bases from V and 2 bases from J; junction bases left unmatched: 7. CDR3 length: 16 residues. The V gene's germline CDR1 is MGHRA and CDR2 YSYEKL. CDR3 DNA: TGCGCCAGCAGCCAAGACTGGGGGGGACTTACCTACGAGCAGTACTTC. This codes for CASSQDWGGLTYEQYF.